Listed below are T cell receptor beta chains from one sample, sequenced in a study of blood T cell repertoires in COVID-19. Profiled with immunoSEQ multiplex PCR; TCRdb holds only in-frame clones, not every one. The data show about half a million clones, over 75% seen once. Sample: peripheral blood. Receptors were obtained from a human donor in a cohort sampled during active COVID-19. Each CDR3 is given with its conserved first and last residue. The D gene is left open where the match is weak. The size entry is marked missing in some rows and otherwise reads once, few, many or a size class.

length,V,D,J,size,CDR3,DNA
12,TRBV24-1,NA,TRBJ1-2,NA,CATSDWGGGYTF,TGTGCCACCAGTGATTGGGGGGGTGGCTACACCTTC
15,TRBV7-8,NA,TRBJ2-7,NA,CASSLVQGLSYEQYF,TGTGCCAGCAGCTTAGTCCAGGGATTGTCCTACGAGCAGTACTTC
14,TRBV5-4,NA,TRBJ2-5,once,CASSLLSGGETQYF,TGTGCCAGCAGCTTGCTCTCCGGGGGAGAGACCCAGTACTTC
13,TRBV20-1,NA,TRBJ1-3,once,CSASSHSRSTIYF,TGCAGTGCTAGTAGCCACTCTAGGAGCACCATATATTTT
14,TRBV3-1/TRBV3-2,NA,TRBJ1-3,many,CASSLQYSGNTIYF,TGTGCCAGCAGCCTTCAGTACTCTGGAAACACCATATATTTT
18,TRBV7-2,TRBD2,TRBJ2-5,NA,CASSFRGERSQYQETQYF,TGTGCCAGCAGCTTCCGGGGGGAGCGGTCTCAGTACCAAGAGACCCAGTACTTC
13,TRBV27,NA,TRBJ1-2,NA,CASGRGGAHGYTF,TGTGCCAGCGGCCGGGGGGGCGCTCACGGCTACACCTTC
15,TRBV28,TRBD2,TRBJ2-7,NA,CASGRTSGRALEQYF,TGTGCCAGCGGAAGGACTAGCGGGAGGGCCCTCGAGCAGTACTTC
15,TRBV15,NA,TRBJ2-5,NA,CATSRDPGLQETQYF,TGTGCCACCAGCAGAGACCCAGGTCTCCAAGAGACCCAGTACTTC
18,TRBV7-3,TRBD2,TRBJ2-3,NA,CASSPSPGLAGPSDTQYF,TGTGCCAGCAGCCCGTCCCCGGGACTAGCGGGACCCAGCGATACGCAGTATTTT
14,TRBV11-2,TRBD2,TRBJ2-3,NA,CASSLVGGTDTQYF,TGTGCCAGCAGCTTAGTGGGAGGGACAGATACGCAGTATTTT
15,TRBV9,NA,TRBJ2-7,once,CASSATGTQAYEQYF,TGTGCCAGCAGCGCAACCGGGACTCAAGCCTACGAGCAGTACTTC
15,TRBV19,NA,TRBJ2-1,NA,CASSRGSGTYNEQFF,TGTGCCAGTAGCAGGGGAAGCGGTACCTACAATGAGCAGTTCTTC
16,TRBV10-3,TRBD2,TRBJ2-1,once,CAISQSPSGELNEQFF,TGTGCCATCAGCCAGTCCCCTAGCGGGGAGCTCAATGAGCAGTTCTTC
15,TRBV7-3,TRBD1,TRBJ2-5,NA,CASSLKQGEWETQYF,TGTGCCAGCAGCTTAAAGCAGGGGGAATGGGAGACCCAGTACTTC
14,TRBV5-8,TRBD1,TRBJ1-2,NA,CASSPGTDSHGYTF,TGTGCCAGCAGCCCCGGGACAGATTCCCATGGCTACACCTTC
15,TRBV19,TRBD1,TRBJ2-1,NA,CASSDRDQSYNEQFF,TGTGCCAGTAGTGACAGGGATCAATCCTACAATGAGCAGTTCTTC
14,TRBV5-4,NA,TRBJ1-4,NA,CASSPKSGNEKLFF,TGTGCCAGCAGCCCCAAATCCGGGAATGAAAAACTGTTTTTT
14,TRBV20-1,NA,TRBJ1-2,NA,CSASRTTPNYGYTF,TGCAGTGCTAGTCGGACAACTCCTAACTATGGCTACACCTTC
13,TRBV12-3/TRBV12-4,NA,TRBJ2-7,NA,CASSLGPGGEQYF,TGTGCCAGCAGTTTAGGCCCCGGCGGGGAGCAGTACTTC
12,TRBV29-1,NA,TRBJ1-2,NA,CSVENGGAGYTF,TGCAGCGTTGAAAATGGAGGGGCGGGCTACACCTTC
14,TRBV30,NA,TRBJ1-1,NA,CAWSGNALNTEAFF,TGTGCCTGGAGCGGTAACGCTCTGAACACTGAAGCTTTCTTT
15,TRBV7-3,TRBD1,TRBJ2-7,NA,CASSLLGTGDSDVVF,TGTGCCAGCAGCTTATTAGGGACAGGGGATTCCGACGTGGTCTTC
14,TRBV25-1,TRBD1,TRBJ2-5,NA,CASGGTGGYETQYF,TGTGCCAGCGGGGGGACAGGGGGCTATGAGACCCAGTACTTC
17,TRBV4-1,TRBD2,TRBJ2-7,NA,CASSQLGTSGSSYEQYF,TGCGCCAGCAGCCAATTGGGAACTAGCGGGAGCTCCTACGAGCAGTACTTC
15,TRBV19,NA,TRBJ2-6,NA,CASKQVLSGANVLTF,TGTGCCAGTAAACAGGTGCTATCTGGGGCCAACGTCCTGACTTTC
16,TRBV4-2,NA,TRBJ2-7,NA,CASSQAAGTLQGEQYF,TGTGCCAGCAGCCAAGCGGCCGGGACTCTACAAGGCGAGCAGTACTTC
15,TRBV28,NA,TRBJ2-7,NA,CASSLGVGLTYEQYF,TGTGCCAGCAGTTTAGGGGTGGGGCTTACTTACGAGCAGTACTTC
19,TRBV19,TRBD2,TRBJ2-1,once,CASKGPASGRGGPYNEQFF,TGTGCCAGTAAAGGCCCGGCTAGCGGGAGGGGGGGTCCTTACAATGAGCAGTTCTTC
12,TRBV5-8,NA,TRBJ2-7,NA,CASSPTGIEQYF,TGTGCCAGCAGCCCCACAGGGATCGAGCAGTACTTC
16,TRBV5-4,TRBD2,TRBJ2-3,NA,CASSLVAGGRTDTQYF,TGTGCCAGCAGCTTGGTTGCGGGAGGTCGCACAGATACGCAGTATTTT
15,TRBV7-9,NA,TRBJ2-2,NA,CASSFGREDTGELFF,TGTGCCAGCAGCTTCGGCAGGGAAGACACCGGGGAGCTGTTTTTT
15,TRBV10-3,TRBD1,TRBJ1-1,NA,CAIRDHRGRSTEAFF,TGTGCCATCAGAGACCACAGGGGCAGGTCCACTGAAGCTTTCTTT
20,TRBV3-1/TRBV3-2,NA,TRBJ1-2,NA,CASSHRTSRVRSNANYGYTF,TGTGCCAGCAGCCACCGAACGAGCAGGGTCCGGTCGAACGCTAACTATGGCTACACCTTC
13,TRBV27,TRBD2,TRBJ2-3,NA,CASSFREGDTQYF,TGTGCCAGCAGTTTCCGGGAGGGAGATACGCAGTATTTT
15,TRBV6-5,NA,TRBJ1-1,NA,CASSYSESVRYKAFF,TGTGCCAGCAGTTATTCGGAGAGCGTTCGCTACAAGGCTTTCTTT
14,TRBV27,TRBD2,TRBJ2-2,few,CASRSSGNTGELFF,TGTGCCAGCAGATCTAGCGGGAACACCGGGGAGCTGTTTTTT
15,TRBV5-4,NA,TRBJ1-2,NA,CASSPGGILEYGYTF,TGTGCCAGCAGCCCAGGAGGGATTTTGGAGTATGGCTACACCTTC
12,TRBV5-5,NA,TRBJ2-7,NA,CASSPDSFEQYF,TGTGCCAGCAGCCCCGACAGCTTCGAGCAGTACTTC
14,TRBV3-1/TRBV3-2,NA,TRBJ1-1,NA,CASSQGGGGTEAFF,TGTGCCAGCAGCCAAGGGGGAGGTGGCACTGAAGCTTTCTTT
14,TRBV19,NA,TRBJ1-2,NA,CASSSRLRGYGYTF,TGTGCCAGTAGCAGCCGTCTAAGGGGCTATGGCTACACCTTC
15,TRBV29-1,TRBD1,TRBJ1-1,many,CSVPGTGAGYTEAFF,TGCAGCGTTCCCGGGACAGGGGCTGGGTACACTGAAGCTTTCTTT
16,TRBV7-2,NA,TRBJ2-2,once,CASSLRSSANTGELFF,TGTGCCAGCAGCTTACGATCCTCGGCGAACACCGGGGAGCTGTTTTTT
14,TRBV5-4,NA,TRBJ1-3,NA,CASSLRGSGNTIYF,TGTGCCAGCAGCCTCAGGGGTTCGGGAAACACCATATATTTT